This T cell receptor beta chain comes out of a study of blood T cell repertoires in COVID-19. Study processing details: Estimation of nucleated cell counts was performed using reference gene primer amplification. The assay was immunoSEQ multiplex PCR, and TCRdb's table has in-frame clones only and misses some. The DNA gave D and trimming, while V, J and clone size come from that table. The data show a few hundred thousand clones, approximately 90% seen once. The specimen was PBMCs or T cells enriched from blood (not recorded which). The sequence was obtained from a man aged 25-40 years who had recovered from COVID-19.

The CDR3 nucleotides read TGTGCCAGCAGTCCCGTTGCCTACGAGCAGTACTTC. Its protein is CASSPVAYEQYF. This chain connects TRBV28 to TRBJ2-7; D call uncertain. The V and J ends lost 5 bases and 2 bases respectively, with 7 bases between them. Germline V gene sequence: CDR1 MDHEN, CDR2 SYDVKM. This CDR3 region has 12 residues. Full variable domain (rest looked up from reference TRBV28 and TRBJ2-7): DVKVTQSSRYLVKRTGEKVFLECVQDMDHENMFWYRQDPGLGLRLIYFSYDVKMKEKGDIPEGYSVSREKKERFSLILESASTNQTSMYLCASSPVAYEQYFGPGTRLTVT.